This TCR beta chain was retrieved from a study of blood T cell repertoires in COVID-19. Germline V CDR1 and CDR2: DFQATT, SNEGSKA (reference sequence). This CDR3 region has 11 residues. V dropped 5 bases and J dropped 6 bases, with 11 bases sitting between them. The sample holds a few counts of this clone. Clones were sequenced by immunoSEQ multiplex PCR, and TCRdb holds only the in-frame ones, with some missing. The table includes approximately 130,000 clones, roughly 85% detected once. This chain uses TRBV20-1 with TRBJ2-7; D is uncertain. Sequenced material: peripheral blood. This clonotype originated in a human donor in a cohort sampled during active COVID-19. The CDR3 spells CSALNFGEQYV. The CDR3 coding sequence is TGCAGTGCTCTCAACTTCGGCGAGCAGTACGTC.